These 27 T cell receptor beta chains came from one sample sequenced in a study of a mutant IDH1 vaccine in newly diagnosed glioma. Indicated time point: week 11, during vaccination. A 20-mer mutant IDH1 peptide at 300 ug was injected subcutaneously with topical imiquimod. No cognate antigen is known for these TCRs. Assay used: immunoSEQ multiplex PCR; TCRdb lists only in-frame clones, some missing. The sample carries fewer than 75,000 clones, around 85% recorded once. Sequenced material: PBMCs, taken from a glioma patient whose treatment included an IDH1 peptide vaccine. These receptors came from a woman aged 45-59 years with glioma.

V and J are TRBV6-1 and TRBJ1-4; the D is unclear. Trimming took 4 bases from V and 4 from J, leaving 7 bases between them. This CDR3 has 13 residues. Germline CDR1 and CDR2: MNHNS and SASEGT. The CDR3, as DNA: TGTGCCAGCAGTGCCCGGAGTAATGAAAAACTGTTTTTT. Its protein is CASSARSNEKLFF.

The chain has TRBV4-1 and TRBJ1-1; no reliable D call. The CDR3 is 14 amino acids. In germline, CDR1 is MGHRA, CDR2 YSYEKL. Trimming pared 4 bases from V and 1 base from J, leaving 10 bases between. This CDR3 reads CASSPPVGNTEAFF. For the CDR3, the DNA is TGCGCCAGCAGCCCCCCGGTTGGGAACACTGAAGCTTTCTTT.

V gene TRBV11-3 combines with J gene TRBJ1-4; D is ambiguous. V lost 5 bases and J lost 8, with 21 bases in between. This CDR3 is built from 16 residues. Germline V lookup: CDR1 SGHNT, CDR2 YENEEA. CDR3 protein: CASSQTSMGFREKLFF. The CDR3 coding sequence is TGTGCCAGCAGCCAAACTAGTATGGGATTTAGGGAAAAACTGTTTTTT.

The chain is built from TRBV9 and TRBJ2-3; a possible D gene is TRBD1 (6 bases). CDR3 length: 19 residues. CDR1 and CDR2 from the germline V gene are SGDLS and YYNGEE. Trimming removed 1 base from V and 1 base from J, with 22 bases in between. The CDR3 loop reads CASSVRGFGPAGGTDTQYF. The CDR3, as DNA: TGTGCCAGCAGCGTAAGAGGTTTCGGGCCGGCAGGGGGCACAGATACGCAGTATTTT.

The rearrangement uses TRBV28 and TRBJ1-2; TRBD1 matches 10 bases. V trimming: 6 bases; J trimming: 3 bases; junction bases outside the gene matches: 7. The CDR3 length is 15 residues. The germline V gene has CDR1 MDHEN and CDR2 SYDVKM. CDR3 sequence: CASRPETGGYYGYTF. The CDR3 bases are TGTGCCAGCAGACCTGAGACAGGGGGCTACTATGGCTACACCTTC.

The rearrangement joins TRBV7-2 to TRBJ1-5; TRBD1 aligns across 7 bases. From germline, CDR1 is SGHTA and CDR2 FQGNSA. Trimming at V came to 5 bases and at J to 6 bases, leaving 7 bases not matched to a gene. The CDR3 is 14 amino acids. The CDR3 protein is CASSARQGGQPQHF. The CDR3 nucleotides read TGTGCCAGCAGCGCACGACAGGGCGGTCAGCCCCAGCATTTT.

This clone is a singleton in its sample. The chain has TRBV29-1 and TRBJ2-3; a weak D match, TRBD1 (6 bases). The CDR3 loop spans 14 amino acids. Germline V CDR1 and CDR2: SQVTM, ANQGSEA. V shed 1 base and J shed 5 bases, with 13 bases lying between them. The CDR3: CSVEVQGLKDTQYF. The CDR3 DNA reads TGCAGCGTTGAAGTTCAGGGGCTGAAAGATACGCAGTATTTT.

The chain has TRBV19 and TRBJ1-6; D gene unclear. The length of the CDR3 is 14 residues. Deletions cut 3 bases from V and 7 bases from J, with 10 bases between. CDR1 and CDR2 (germline): LNHDA, SQIVND (reference sequence). The CDR3 region has the DNA TGTGCCAGTAGTATGAGGGCGGACAATTCACCCCTCCACTTT. It yields the protein CASSMRADNSPLHF. The entire variable domain, with the rest obtained from reference TRBV19 and TRBJ1-6, is as follows: DGGITQSPKYLFRKEGQNVTLSCEQNLNHDAMYWYRQDPGQGLRLIYYSQIVNDFQKGDIAEGYSVSREKKESFPLTVTSAQKNPTAFYLCASSMRADNSPLHFGNGTRLTVT.

V and J are TRBV7-9 and TRBJ1-1; no clear D. The CDR3 sequence is 11 residues long. The germline V gene encodes CDR1 SEHNR and CDR2 FQNEAQ (reference sequence). The V end was cut by 8 bases, the J end by 9 bases, with 13 bases between. This CDR3 is CASADTRQAFF. The CDR3 DNA follows: TGTGCCAGCGCCGACACACGTCAAGCTTTCTTT.

This chain connects TRBV27 to TRBJ1-2, with 7 bases identical to TRBD1. V was clipped by 0 bases and J by 6 bases; unmatched bases: 4. Germline CDR1 MNHEY, CDR2 SMNVEV (reference sequence). The CDR3 totals 14 residues. This CDR3 is CASSLSTGSDGYTF. The CDR3 nucleotides are TGTGCCAGCAGTTTATCGACAGGGTCAGATGGCTACACCTTC.

The chain carries TRBV7-3 and TRBJ1-2, with TRBD1 as a possible D gene (6 bases). This CDR3 spans 15 amino acids. Germline V gives CDR1 SGHTA, CDR2 FQGTGA. V lost 0 bases, J lost 2 bases, and 10 bases lay in between. CDR3 DNA: TGTGCCAGCAGCTTAACCTCAGGGGCCAACTATGGCTACACCTTC. Its protein is CASSLTSGANYGYTF.

This chain links TRBV9 with TRBJ2-4; D may correspond to TRBD1 or TRBD2 (7 bases each). Germline assignment: CDR1 SGDLS and CDR2 YYNGEE. The CDR3 contains 16 residues. Trimming shortened V by 3 bases and J by 2 bases, and 15 bases separated the two germline ends. The CDR3 reads CASSDPQGGTKNIQYF. The CDR3 DNA sequence: TGTGCCAGCAGCGACCCTCAGGGGGGGACCAAAAACATTCAGTACTTC.

This clone was counted a single time. The chain recombines TRBV6-5 with TRBJ2-1, with TRBD2 matching over 8 bases. Germline lookup yields CDR1 MNHEY and CDR2 SVGAGI. After removal of 2 bases from V and 6 bases from J, the junction contained 3 bases not matched to a gene. This CDR3 is 14 amino acids long. Here the CDR3 DNA reads TGTGCCAGCAGTTACCCGGGGACTAGCAATGAGCAGTTCTTC. It encodes CASSYPGTSNEQFF.

The chain joins TRBV11-2 to TRBJ1-2, with a possible D match to TRBD1 (5 bases). Germline CDR1 reads SGHAT; CDR2 reads FQNNGV. The CDR3 runs to 19 residues. Deletions cut 3 bases from V and 4 bases from J, with 27 bases between. Here the CDR3 DNA reads TGTGCCAGCAGCTTTGGATCGGGGGGTTTCGGAAACCAACTCTATGGCTACACCTTC. This encodes CASSFGSGGFGNQLYGYTF.

The chain recombines TRBV4-2 with TRBJ2-7; D remains ambiguous. Germline-derived CDR1 and CDR2 are LGHNA and YNFKEQ. The ends were cut back, 6 bases at V and 0 bases at J, with 9 bases in the middle. CDR3 length: 13 amino acids. In nucleotides, the CDR3 is TGTGCCAGCAGTGAGATGGACTCCTACGAGCAGTACTTC. It is translated as CASSEMDSYEQYF.

The chain carries TRBV27 and TRBJ1-6; no clear D. Trimming stripped 5 bases from V and 7 bases from J, with 21 bases between. The germline V gene has CDR1 MNHEY and CDR2 SMNVEV (reference sequence). The CDR3 is made up of 17 amino acids. CDR3 coding DNA: TGTGCCAGCAGTGTTCTCCCTACCCAGTATACCAATTCACCCCTCCACTTT. It encodes CASSVLPTQYTNSPLHF.

This clone appeared a few times. The rearrangement uses TRBV7-3 and TRBJ1-1, with D possibly being TRBD1 (6 bases). V was cut by 5 bases and J by 3 bases, with 10 bases left in between. The CDR3 totals 13 residues. CDR1 is SGHTA and CDR2 is FQGTGA in the germline V gene. For the CDR3, the DNA is TGTGCCAGCAGCACCCGGACAGACACTGAAGCTTTCTTT. Its protein is CASSTRTDTEAFF.

This chain connects TRBV4-1 to TRBJ2-4; D is perhaps TRBD2 (6 bases). Germline CDR1 MGHRA, CDR2 YSYEKL. The length of the CDR3 is 19 residues. V gave up 0 bases and J gave up 1 base, with 19 bases separating them. CDR3 DNA: TGCGCCAGCAGCCAAGATGAGAGGGAGGCCGCTTCGGCCAAAAACATTCAGTACTTC. Its protein product is CASSQDEREAASAKNIQYF.

This clone was seen a few times. The genes are TRBV28 and TRBJ1-1; 8 nucleotides match TRBD1. The CDR3 length is 17 residues. Germline values: CDR1 MDHEN, CDR2 SYDVKM. V was clipped by 6 bases and J by 4 bases; unmatched bases: 16. CDR3 DNA: TGTGCCAGCAGCCTATTAGGACAGGGTTTAAGGGGCACTGAAGCTTTCTTT. It is translated as CASSLLGQGLRGTEAFF.

The CDR3 DNA reads as TGTGCCAGTAGTTGGTCCCGTTATAGCAATCAGCCCCAGCATTTT. Protein product: CASSWSRYSNQPQHF. V is TRBV19 and J is TRBJ1-5; no definite D call. V shed 5 bases and J shed 0 bases, with 11 bases lying between them. The CDR3 spans 15 residues. The germline V gene has CDR1 LNHDA and CDR2 SQIVND (reference sequence).

The chain joins TRBV7-6 to TRBJ2-7; TRBD1 matches 12 bases. Germline V gene lookup returns CDR1 SGHVS and CDR2 FNYEAQ. The CDR3 is made up of 17 amino acids. The V and J ends lost 2 bases and 5 bases, in that order; junction bases with no gene match: 10. The CDR3 DNA reads TGTGCCAGCAGCTTATATCCGGGACAGGGGGCTGTCCACGAGCAGTACTTC. Translating it yields CASSLYPGQGAVHEQYF. Combining the CDR3 with reference TRBV7-6 and TRBJ2-7 gives the whole variable domain GAGVSQSPRYKVTKRGQDVALRCDPISGHVSLYWYRQALGQGPEFLTYFNYEAQQDKSGLPNDRFSAERPEGSISTLTIQRTEQRDSAMYRCASSLYPGQGAVHEQYFGPGTRLTVT.

Remarks on this clone: Within the sample, other DNA sequences also encode this same CDR3. The V and J genes are TRBV5-1 and TRBJ2-5, with D uncertain. CDR3 length: 12 amino acids. Germline V CDR1 and CDR2: SGHRS, YFSETQ. V gave up 4 bases and J gave up 0 bases, with 4 bases separating them. The CDR3 DNA sequence: TGCGCCAGCAGCCAGGACCAAGAGACCCAGTACTTC. Residues: CASSQDQETQYF. Drawing the rest from reference TRBV5-1 and TRBJ2-5, the complete variable domain is KAGVTQTPRYLIKTRGQQVTLSCSPISGHRSVSWYQQTPGQGLQFLFEYFSETQRNKGNFPGRFSGRQFSNSRSEMNVSTLELGDSALYLCASSQDQETQYFGPGTRLLVL.

This chain joins TRBV7-2 and TRBJ2-2; D might be TRBD1 or TRBD2, each matching 5 bases. Germline CDR1 SGHTA, CDR2 FQGNSA. Trimming removed 5 bases at V and 2 bases at J, with 12 bases between. The CDR3 loop spans 15 amino acids. The chain's CDR3 is CASSPGAFNTGELFF. CDR3 in DNA: TGTGCCAGCAGCCCCGGGGCTTTCAACACCGGGGAGCTGTTTTTT.

The chain employs TRBV5-1 and TRBJ2-6, with TRBD1 matching over 9 bases. Germline CDR1 and CDR2: SGHRS and YFSETQ. Trimming at V came to 4 bases and at J to 0 bases, leaving 8 bases not matched to a gene. The CDR3 covers 18 residues. The CDR3 loop is CASSRSDRGSSGANVLTF. The DNA for the CDR3 is TGCGCCAGCAGCCGGTCGGACAGGGGCAGCTCTGGGGCCAACGTCCTGACTTTC.

The chain is built from TRBV29-1 and TRBJ1-3, with unresolved D. This CDR3 comprises 11 residues. The V gene's germline CDR1 is SQVTM and CDR2 ANQGSEA. Trimming shortened V by 4 bases and J by 6 bases, and 7 bases separated the two germline ends. For the CDR3, the DNA is TGCAGCGTTGCGAATCAAAACACCATATATTTT. It specifies CSVANQNTIYF. Full variable domain (remainder filled in from reference TRBV29-1 and TRBJ1-3): SAVISQKPSRDICQRGTSLTIQCQVDSQVTMMFWYRQQPGQSLTLIATANQGSEATYESGFVIDKFPISRPNLTFSTLTVSNMSPEDSSIYLCSVANQNTIYFGEGSWLTVV.

A few counts support this clone. V gene TRBV5-4 combines with J gene TRBJ2-1, with TRBD2 matching 8 bases. The CDR3 runs 16 residues. V shed 4 bases, J shed 9 bases, and the junction held 15 bases outside the gene matches. CDR1 and CDR2 from the germline V gene are SGHNT and YYREEE (reference sequence). CDR3 bases: TGTGCCAGCAGCCCTCGTGTGGGACGGGGGGGGAGTGAGCAGTTCTTC. Its protein is CASSPRVGRGGSEQFF.

The genes are TRBV10-3 and TRBJ2-3; 7 positions agree with TRBD1. The V gene's germline CDR1 is ENHRY and CDR2 SYGVKD. J was trimmed by 4 bases and V by 9 bases; bases with no gene match: 7. The CDR3 is 13 residues long. CDR3 sequence (DNA): TGTGCCATTTCTGACAGGGTAGCAGATACGCAGTATTTT. Protein: CAISDRVADTQYF.